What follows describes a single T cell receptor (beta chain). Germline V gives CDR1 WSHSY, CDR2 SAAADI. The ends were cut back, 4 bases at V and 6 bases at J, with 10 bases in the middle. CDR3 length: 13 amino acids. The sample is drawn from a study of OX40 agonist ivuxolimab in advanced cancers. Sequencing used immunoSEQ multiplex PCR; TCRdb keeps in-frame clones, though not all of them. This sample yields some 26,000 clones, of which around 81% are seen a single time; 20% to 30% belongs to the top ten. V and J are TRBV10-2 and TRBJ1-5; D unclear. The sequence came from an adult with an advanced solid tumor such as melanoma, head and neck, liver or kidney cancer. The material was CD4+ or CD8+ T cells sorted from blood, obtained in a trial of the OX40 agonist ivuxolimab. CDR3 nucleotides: TGCGCCAGCAGTGGAGGCAACGGTCAGCCCCAGCATTTT. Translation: CASSGGNGQPQHF.